This T cell receptor beta chain was identified during a study of vaccination and CD4 T cells after COVID-19. Concerning this clonotype itself: What it recognizes is unknown. One junction end disagrees with the germline gene, perhaps due to a read error.

CDR3 length equals 12 residues. CDR1 SNHLY and CDR2 FYNNEI come from the germline V gene. The sample's treatment: roughly ten-day PBMC culture with coronavirus spike peptide pools or control peptides (ViraFEST assay). Researchers used the Oncomine TCR Beta short-read assay to sequence DNA from cultured CD4+ T cells. Using its own MiXCR run on the PCR reads, TCRdb lists one record per CDR3 protein. The table has roughly 14,000 distinct CDR3 sequences, approximately 60% seen once. This rearrangement joins TRBV2 to TRBJ2-1, with 9 positions matching TRBD2. This receptor was identified in a human donor who had recovered from COVID-19. The material sequenced was CD4+ T cells from blood, cultured in vitro. CDR3 residues: CASSRDSGRGGF. Here the CDR3 DNA reads TGTGCCAGCAGTCGGGATAGCGGGAGAGGAGGCTTC.